This TCR beta chain was sequenced in a study of T cells in Graves' hyperthyroidism and ophthalmopathy. In this sample, this clonotype turned up many times. No antigen is known for it. The study, taken as a whole, reports: Most thyroid-expanded clonotypes above 0.001 were also found in blood. With a median lead of around 6.7 months before onset, the model predicted ophthalmopathy. A model using 13 V-J features told ophthalmopathy apart from stable hyperthyroidism.

V lost 4 bases to trimming and J lost 3 bases, with 12 bases between them. Germline V gene sequence: CDR1 DFQATT, CDR2 SNEGSKA (reference sequence). This CDR3 region has 13 residues. What was amplified from RNA transcripts were TCR beta CDR3 regions. First-round RT-PCR with HTBI primers amplified the TCR CDR3 region. Using its own MiXCR run on the multiplex PCR reads, TCRdb lists one record per CDR3 protein. The sample carries some 500,000 distinct CDR3 sequences, about 16% recorded once. Diagnoses were established using clinical symptoms, serum thyroxine and TRAb, thyroid ultrasound and orbital computed tomography.

The TCR was taken from a young woman with Graves' ophthalmopathy. The sample taken for sequencing was blood. This chain uses TRBV20-1 with TRBJ2-5, with D possibly being TRBD1 (5 bases). The CDR3 coding sequence is TGCAGTGCTACCTCTTTACAGGAAGAGACCCAGTACTTC. It codes for CSATSLQEETQYF.